Below are 22 T cell receptor beta chains sequenced from a single sample in a study of blood T cell repertoires in COVID-19. The table came from immunoSEQ multiplex PCR; TCRdb's copy has only in-frame clones and leaves some out. The sample contains 150,000 to 200,000 clones, roughly 87% of which appear only once. The sequenced sample was peripheral blood. These receptors originate from a woman in her 50s with acute or convalescent COVID-19.

The rearrangement links TRBV7-3 to TRBJ2-1; D possibly corresponds to TRBD1 (6 bases). Germline CDR1 SGHTA, CDR2 FQGTGA. Trimming removed 5 bases at V and 0 bases at J, with 8 bases between. This CDR3 contains 14 residues. For the CDR3, the DNA is TGTGCCAGCAGCCTCAGGGGCTCCTACAATGAGCAGTTCTTC. It yields the protein CASSLRGSYNEQFF.

J is TRBJ2-1 and V is TRBV11-3; 10 nucleotides match TRBD2. The V gene end was trimmed by 5 bases and the J gene end by 7 bases; junction bases not matched to a gene: 8. The CDR3 length is 15 residues. CDR1 SGHNT and CDR2 YENEEA come from the germline V gene. The CDR3: CASSLAGVGANEQFF. CDR3 nucleotides: TGTGCCAGCAGCCTAGCGGGAGTTGGTGCAAATGAGCAGTTCTTC.

A remark on this clone: A junction boundary mismatches the germline segment, possibly from a read error. This chain uses TRBV7-2 with TRBJ1-3; TRBD1 agrees at 10 bases. This CDR3 is 13 amino acids long. The germline V gene has CDR1 SGHTA and CDR2 FQGNSA. The CDR3 protein is CASSLDRDRGGNF. The CDR3 nucleotides are TGTGCCAGCAGCTTAGACCGGGACAGGGGTGGAAATTTT.

V usage is TRBV27 and J usage is TRBJ2-5; maybe TRBD1 (6 bases). This CDR3 has 13 amino acids. Germline V lookup: CDR1 MNHEY, CDR2 SMNVEV (reference sequence). V was pared by 5 bases and J by 5 bases, with 12 bases between. This CDR3 reads CASSPTGRETQYF. Written as DNA, the CDR3 is TGTGCCAGCAGTCCAACAGGGCGGGAGACCCAGTACTTC.

V usage is TRBV5-1 and J usage is TRBJ1-5; D may be TRBD1 (5 bases). In germline, CDR1 is SGHRS, CDR2 YFSETQ. CDR3 size: 15 residues. V dropped 0 bases and J dropped 4 bases, with 11 bases sitting between them. The CDR3 region has the DNA TGCGCCAGCAGCTTGGAAGGGGTAAGAAATCAGCCCCAGCATTTT. Translation: CASSLEGVRNQPQHF.

The rearrangement uses TRBV7-9 and TRBJ1-2; tentatively, D is TRBD1 (5 bases). CDR3 length: 15 amino acids. V was trimmed by 5 bases and J by 0 bases, leaving 13 bases between them. CDR1 and CDR2 (germline): SEHNR, FQNEAQ (reference sequence). The CDR3, as DNA: TGTGCCAGCAGCGGACAACGGATTGCTAACTATGGCTACACCTTC. Amino acid sequence: CASSGQRIANYGYTF. Full variable domain (missing parts from reference TRBV7-9 and TRBJ1-2): DTGVSQNPRHKITKRGQNVTFRCDPISEHNRLYWYRQTLGQGPEFLTYFQNEAQLEKSRLLSDRFSAERPKGSFSTLEIQRTEQGDSAMYLCASSGQRIANYGYTFGSGTRLTVV.

This chain uses TRBV6-6 with TRBJ1-2; D may be TRBD1 (6 bases). Trimming removed 7 bases from V and 4 bases from J, with 16 bases in between. The CDR3 loop spans 14 amino acids. Germline values: CDR1 MNHNY, CDR2 SVGAGI (reference sequence). The CDR3, as DNA: TGTGCCAGCACAAGACAGGAGACCGTCTATGGCTACACCTTC. Amino acids: CASTRQETVYGYTF.

The J gene is TRBJ2-5, the V gene TRBV6-5; 11 bases align to TRBD2. The V and J ends lost 6 bases and 4 bases, in that order; junction bases with no gene match: 4. The germline V gene has CDR1 MNHEY and CDR2 SVGAGI. The CDR3 extends over 14 amino acids. The CDR3: CASRLAGVLETQYF. DNA for the CDR3: TGTGCCAGCAGACTAGCGGGAGTGTTAGAGACCCAGTACTTC.

This clone showed up just once. A junction end diverges from the germline sequence, so it may reflect a read error. V and J are TRBV6-1 and TRBJ1-2, with D perhaps TRBD1 (6 bases). The CDR3 has 15 residues. Germline assignment: CDR1 MNHNS and CDR2 SASEGT. The CDR3 spells CASNEGRARGYGYTF. In DNA, the CDR3 is TGTGCCAGCAATGAAGGCCGGGCGAGGGGGTATGGCTACACCTTC.

CDR3 amino acids: CASSLDTVEMNTEAFF. The DNA for the CDR3 is TGCGCCAGCAGCTTGGATACAGTCGAAATGAACACTGAAGCTTTCTTT. The V and J genes are TRBV5-1 and TRBJ1-1; D is undetermined. Trimming took off 0 bases at V and 0 bases at J, with 12 bases between the two ends. The germline CDR1 and CDR2 sequences are SGHRS and YFSETQ. This CDR3 is built from 16 residues.

The V call is TRBV21-1, the J call TRBJ2-7; no DNA check was done on the table's D call, TRBD2. TRBV21-1 counts as a pseudogene. This CDR3 is built from 15 residues. CDR3 protein: CASSIASGSSYEQYF. The CDR3 nucleotides are TGTGCCAGCAGCATTGCAAGCGGGAGCTCCTACGAGCAGTACTTC.

The V and J genes are TRBV10-1 and TRBJ2-5, with a possible D match to TRBD2 (6 bases). Germline CDR1 WNHNN, CDR2 SYGVQD (reference sequence). This CDR3 has 14 amino acids. The germline V and J ends were trimmed by 3 bases and 2 bases, with 10 bases remaining between them. The CDR3 loop is CASSEPAGQETQYF. In DNA form, the CDR3 reads TGCGCCAGCAGTGAACCTGCGGGACAAGAGACCCAGTACTTC.

This chain connects TRBV6-2 or TRBV6-3 to TRBJ2-3; perhaps TRBD2 as D (6 bases). Germline values: CDR1 MNHEY, CDR2 SVGEGT. V lost 5 bases and J lost 3, with 12 bases in between. The CDR3 has 14 residues. CDR3 loop: CASSGRMSTDTQYF. CDR3 nucleotides: TGTGCCAGCAGTGGGAGGATGAGTACAGATACGCAGTATTTT.

V gene TRBV10-3 combines with J gene TRBJ1-3; the match to TRBD1 covers 9 bases. With V trimmed by 5 bases and J by 4 bases, 6 bases remained unmatched. Germline V gene data show CDR1 as ENHRY and CDR2 as SYGVKD. The CDR3 length is 15 residues. CDR3 DNA: TGTGCCATCAGTCCCGGGACAGGGCCCGGAAACACCATATATTTT. Translating it yields CAISPGTGPGNTIYF.

CDR3 region: CASSINRCNQPQHF. Here the CDR3 DNA reads TGTGCCAGTAGTATTAACAGGTGCAATCAGCCCCAGCATTTT. The V call is TRBV19, the J call TRBJ1-5; TRBD1 might be the D (5 bases). There are 14 residues in the CDR3. Trimming left V 3 bases short and J 2 bases short, with 8 bases between. CDR1 and CDR2 (germline): LNHDA, SQIVND (reference sequence).

J is TRBJ2-2 and V is TRBV30; D possibly corresponds to TRBD1 (7 bases). V was shortened by 2 bases and J by 4 bases, with 11 bases between the two germline ends. This CDR3 contains 14 residues. Germline lookup yields CDR1 GTSNPN and CDR2 SVGIG (reference sequence). The CDR3 region has the DNA TGTGCCTGGAGTTCCCAGGGGGGCACCGGGGAGCTGTTTTTT. Translating it yields CAWSSQGGTGELFF.

The chain combines TRBV5-4 with TRBJ2-3, with 7 positions matching TRBD2. Germline CDR1 is SGHNT and CDR2 is YYREEE (reference sequence). The CDR3 totals 16 residues. With V trimmed by 1 base and J by 0 bases, 5 bases remained unmatched. CDR3 sequence (DNA): TGTGCCAGCAGCTTGCTGGATAGCGGGAGCACAGATACGCAGTATTTT. Its translation is CASSLLDSGSTDTQYF.

The chain joins TRBV7-2 to TRBJ2-1; D perhaps matches TRBD1 (6 bases). V gave up 5 bases and J gave up 0 bases, with 8 bases separating them. This CDR3 comprises 14 residues. The germline gives CDR1 SGHTA, CDR2 FQGNSA. This chain's CDR3 is CASSQDSSYNEQFF. The CDR3, as DNA: TGTGCCAGCAGCCAGGACAGCTCCTACAATGAGCAGTTCTTC.

This chain joins TRBV19 and TRBJ2-3, with TRBD2 as a possible D gene (6 bases). V was pared by 8 bases and J by 0 bases, with 18 bases between. CDR3 size: 16 residues. From germline, CDR1 is LNHDA and CDR2 SQIVND (reference sequence). The CDR3 protein is CASQIGTQFSTDTQYF. DNA of the CDR3: TGTGCCAGTCAGATCGGGACTCAATTCAGCACAGATACGCAGTATTTT.

The chain couples TRBV5-6 to TRBJ1-2; D is unresolved. The V end was cut by 0 bases, the J end by 3 bases, with 9 bases between. This CDR3 contains 14 residues. The germline CDR1 and CDR2 sequences are SGHDT and YYEEEE. In DNA form, the CDR3 reads TGTGCCAGCAGCTTGGGTTATGAGGACTATGGCTACACCTTC. Amino acid sequence: CASSLGYEDYGYTF.

The chain combines TRBV5-5 with TRBJ2-3; TRBD2 agrees at 7 bases. This CDR3 has 14 amino acids. Trimming removed 3 bases from V and 6 bases from J; junction bases left unmatched: 7. The germline CDR1 and CDR2 sequences are SGHKS and YYEKEE (reference sequence). CDR3 DNA sequence: TGTGCCAGCAGCTCACCGGGGCGGGGGGATACGCAGTATTTT. It yields the protein CASSSPGRGDTQYF.

This sequence joins TRBV24-1 and TRBJ1-1; D gene ambiguous. The CDR3 runs to 12 residues. V was cut by 2 bases and J by 7 bases, with 7 bases left in between. The germline V gene encodes CDR1 KGHDR and CDR2 SFDVKD. The DNA of the CDR3 is TGTGCCACCAGTGATTCTCTCAGTGAAGCTTTCTTT. Its protein product is CATSDSLSEAFF.